In this sample, the clone carrying this T cell receptor (beta chain) turned up many times. As yet, its antigen is unknown. By 5'RACE with 10-nucleotide random UMIs, the cDNA was made. TCRdb reanalysed the 5' RACE reads using MiXCR and keeps one entry per CDR3 protein. The repertoire includes some 38,000 distinct CDR3 sequences, 3% to 4% of them detected once, and roughly 2% sits in the top ten. The sample originates from a study of neurological immune-mediated disorders. Whole-study findings and limits: In HTLV-1-associated myelopathy, TCR clonal expansion was greatest, and in multiple sclerosis it was least, below healthy controls.

Germline values: CDR1 MNHEY, CDR2 SVGAGI. The trim removed 6 bases at V and 6 bases at J, leaving 10 bases unmatched. The length of the CDR3 is 14 residues. The specimen sequenced was PBMCs. The rearrangement links TRBV6-5 to TRBJ2-5, with 7 bases that match TRBD2. The source is a young man with multiple sclerosis. In DNA, the CDR3 is TGTGCCAGCAGCCGCTCCACTAGCGAGAAGACCCAGTACTTC. Amino acids: CASSRSTSEKTQYF.